This passage covers 24 T cell receptor beta chains from one sample sequenced in a study of T cell responses to AZD1222 COVID-19 vaccine. The assay was immunoSEQ multiplex PCR, and TCRdb's table has in-frame clones only and misses some. The sample has about 170,000 clones, around nine tenths seen once. The sample in question was peripheral blood, obtained on day 0 of AZD1222 vaccination. All receptors derive from an adult in good health.

The chain carries TRBV7-9 and TRBJ1-2; D unresolved. The CDR3 runs 14 residues. Germline loops: CDR1 SEHNR, CDR2 FQNEAQ (reference sequence). The V and J ends lost 2 bases and 4 bases respectively, with 11 bases between them. The DNA of the CDR3 is TGTGCCAGCAGCTTAACCGAGGGCACCTATGGCTACACCTTC. Translated: CASSLTEGTYGYTF.

The chain employs TRBV2 and TRBJ2-2; maybe TRBD2 (6 bases). Trimming removed 4 bases at V and 6 bases at J, with 12 bases between. Germline V gene lookup returns CDR1 SNHLY and CDR2 FYNNEI. CDR3 length equals 14 residues. This CDR3 is CASSVSGVAGELFF. The CDR3 DNA is TGTGCCAGCAGTGTCTCGGGGGTGGCCGGGGAGCTGTTTTTT.

The chain couples TRBV25-1 to TRBJ2-1; D gene unclear. The CDR3 contains 14 residues. Germline loops: CDR1 MGHDK, CDR2 SYGVNS. V was pared by 1 base and J by 3 bases, with 7 bases between. The CDR3 DNA reads TGTGCCAGCAGTGAATGGCAGAGCTACAATGAGCAGTTCTTC. Translation: CASSEWQSYNEQFF.

The chain has TRBV5-4 and TRBJ1-2; D not resolved. Germline V lookup: CDR1 SGHNT, CDR2 YYREEE (reference sequence). Between the trimmed V and J ends, which lost 5 bases and 2 bases, there was a span of 16 bases. The CDR3 spans 15 residues. CDR3 amino acids: CASRFDFPANYGYTF. The CDR3 region has the DNA TGTGCCAGCAGGTTCGACTTCCCTGCGAACTATGGCTACACCTTC. Combining the CDR3 with reference TRBV5-4 and TRBJ1-2 gives the whole variable domain ETGVTQSPTHLIKTRGQQVTLRCSSQSGHNTVSWYQQALGQGPQFIFQYYREEENGRGNFPPRFSGLQFPNYSSELNVNALELDDSALYLCASRFDFPANYGYTFGSGTRLTVV.

The gene calls are TRBV11-2 and TRBJ1-2; D perhaps matches TRBD1 (5 bases). V was trimmed by 0 bases and J by 4 bases, leaving 9 bases between them. CDR1 and CDR2 from the germline V gene are SGHAT and FQNNGV. This CDR3 is built from 14 residues. The CDR3 DNA reads TGTGCCAGCAGCTTAGATAGGGGAAGCTATGGCTACACCTTC. Translation: CASSLDRGSYGYTF.

CDR3 bases: TGTGCCAGCAGCCAAGATCCCCGGGACACTCAATCAGGTTATGGCTACACCTTC. It translates to CASSQDPRDTQSGYGYTF. This chain uses TRBV3-1 (or the pseudogene TRBV3-2) with TRBJ1-2; maybe TRBD1 (6 bases). Germline V gives CDR1 LGHDT, CDR2 YNNKEL (reference sequence). Trimming took off 0 bases at V and 5 bases at J, with 22 bases between the two ends. The CDR3 is made up of 18 amino acids.

The CDR3 bases are TGCGCCAGCAGTGAGAGCGGGCGTGGAACTTACGAGCAGTACTTC. As protein: CASSESGRGTYEQYF. The chain recombines TRBV10-1 with TRBJ2-7; D may be TRBD2 (6 bases). The germline V gene has CDR1 WNHNN and CDR2 SYGVQD (reference sequence). V gave up 2 bases and J gave up 4 bases, with 15 bases separating them. The CDR3 covers 15 residues.

The rearrangement uses TRBV6-5 and TRBJ1-2; 9 bases align to TRBD1. Germline V gene data show CDR1 as MNHEY and CDR2 as SVGAGI. This CDR3 has 13 amino acids. The V segment lost 6 bases and the J segment 4 bases; nucleotides outside the gene matches: 3. The CDR3, as DNA: TGTGCCAGCAGGGGACAGGGCAGCTATGGCTACACCTTC. This codes for CASRGQGSYGYTF.

This sequence joins TRBV3-1 (or the pseudogene TRBV3-2) and TRBJ1-1; D is unresolved. This CDR3 spans 15 amino acids. Trimming removed 2 bases at V and 2 bases at J, with 12 bases between. Germline V gene lookup returns CDR1 LGHDT and CDR2 YNNKEL (reference sequence). The CDR3 DNA follows: TGTGCCAGCAGCCAATGGTTTCGGGGAAACACTGAAGCTTTCTTT. It translates to CASSQWFRGNTEAFF.

This chain links TRBV4-1 with TRBJ2-7; 12 bases match TRBD2. Germline CDR1 reads MGHRA; CDR2 reads YSYEKL. Trimming took 0 bases from V and 4 from J; bases not matched to a gene: 13. The CDR3 spans 19 residues. CDR3 nucleotide sequence: TGCGCCAGCAGCCAAGAACCCCCCGGGCTAGCGGGGGGGTCGTACGAGCAGTACTTC. It encodes CASSQEPPGLAGGSYEQYF.

The rearrangement uses TRBV27 and TRBJ2-5; perhaps TRBD1 as D (6 bases). Trimming took off 5 bases at V and 3 bases at J, with 13 bases between the two ends. The V gene's germline CDR1 is MNHEY and CDR2 SMNVEV (reference sequence). This CDR3 spans 14 amino acids. CDR3 residues: CASSHWTEKETQYF. CDR3 bases: TGTGCCAGCAGTCATTGGACAGAGAAAGAGACCCAGTACTTC.

The chain combines TRBV6-5 with TRBJ1-2; TRBD1 aligns across 9 bases. The CDR3 has 14 residues. The V segment lost 6 bases and the J segment 5 bases; nucleotides outside the gene matches: 7. Germline lookup yields CDR1 MNHEY and CDR2 SVGAGI. The CDR3 sequence is CASSPRDREYGYTF. CDR3 sequence (DNA): TGTGCCAGCAGCCCCCGGGACAGGGAGTATGGCTACACCTTC.

This chain connects TRBV7-9 to TRBJ2-7, with 10 bases that match TRBD1. Trimming cost V 4 bases and J 4 bases; bases outside gene matches: 4. The CDR3 runs to 14 residues. Per the germline V gene, CDR1 is SEHNR and CDR2 is FQNEAQ (reference sequence). The CDR3 DNA follows: TGTGCCAGCAGCTCGGACAGGGGGTTTTACGAGCAGTACTTC. Its protein product is CASSSDRGFYEQYF. Full variable domain (remainder filled in from reference TRBV7-9 and TRBJ2-7): DTGVSQNPRHKITKRGQNVTFRCDPISEHNRLYWYRQTLGQGPEFLTYFQNEAQLEKSRLLSDRFSAERPKGSFSTLEIQRTEQGDSAMYLCASSSDRGFYEQYFGPGTRLTVT.

The gene calls are TRBV5-5 and TRBJ1-2; 7 bases align to TRBD1. Per the germline V gene, CDR1 is SGHKS and CDR2 is YYEKEE (reference sequence). J was trimmed by 7 bases and V by 0 bases; bases with no gene match: 0. The CDR3 sequence is 12 residues long. The CDR3 bases are TGTGCCAGCAGCTTGGACAGGGGTGGCTACACCTTC. This codes for CASSLDRGGYTF.

Remarks on this clone: In the same sample, other DNA sequences code for this CDR3. The V and J genes are TRBV9 and TRBJ1-2; D uncertain. The CDR3 loop spans 14 amino acids. The germline gives CDR1 SGDLS, CDR2 YYNGEE. Trimming left V 0 bases short and J 0 bases short, with 6 bases between. CDR3 sequence: CASSVGTSNYGYTF. The CDR3 nucleotides read TGTGCCAGCAGCGTAGGGACGTCTAACTATGGCTACACCTTC.

This rearrangement joins TRBV5-1 to TRBJ2-3; TRBD2 agrees at 14 bases. In germline, CDR1 is SGHRS, CDR2 YFSETQ. The J segment lost 4 bases and the V segment lost 4 bases, leaving 5 bases of the junction unmatched. The CDR3 runs 16 residues. As DNA, the CDR3 is TGCGCCAGCAGCACGGGACTAGCGGGAGCCCCAGATACGCAGTATTTT. Amino acid sequence: CASSTGLAGAPDTQYF.

In its sample, this clone was seen once. The V and J genes are TRBV2 and TRBJ1-2; D ambiguous. V was trimmed by 5 bases and J by 2 bases, leaving 6 bases between them. Germline V CDR1 and CDR2: SNHLY, FYNNEI. The CDR3 contains 12 residues. CDR3 sequence (DNA): TGTGCCAGCAGTACAGTGAACTATGGCTACACCTTC. It yields the protein CASSTVNYGYTF.

This chain joins TRBV4-1 and TRBJ1-1, with D unclear. V gave up 3 bases and J gave up 4 bases, with 12 bases separating them. Looked up from germline, CDR1 is MGHRA and CDR2 is YSYEKL. This CDR3 has 14 residues. The DNA of the CDR3 is TGCGCCAGCAGCCATCCCGGTCGGCCCACTGAAGCTTTCTTT. This translates into CASSHPGRPTEAFF.

V gene TRBV19 combines with J gene TRBJ2-2, with D maybe TRBD2 (5 bases). This CDR3 has 15 residues. Germline-derived CDR1 and CDR2 are LNHDA and SQIVND (reference sequence). V was clipped by 1 base and J by 0 bases, with 6 bases between them. CDR3: CASSIAGTNTGELFF. In DNA form, the CDR3 reads TGTGCCAGTAGTATAGCCGGGACGAACACCGGGGAGCTGTTTTTT. Full variable domain (remainder filled in from reference TRBV19 and TRBJ2-2): DGGITQSPKYLFRKEGQNVTLSCEQNLNHDAMYWYRQDPGQGLRLIYYSQIVNDFQKGDIAEGYSVSREKKESFPLTVTSAQKNPTAFYLCASSIAGTNTGELFFGEGSRLTVL.

The table lists this clone with a count of one. The V call is TRBV19, the J call TRBJ2-6, with 8 bases fitting TRBD1. CDR1 is LNHDA, CDR2 SQIVND, per germline (reference sequence). The CDR3 sequence is 17 residues long. The junction had 11 bases not matched to a gene; V was cut back by 10 bases and J by 0 bases. In DNA form, the CDR3 reads TGTGCCACTTCGCAGGGGGCCTTCCTCTCTGGGGCCAACGTCCTGACTTTC. Translated: CATSQGAFLSGANVLTF. Filled out from reference TRBV19 and TRBJ2-6, the complete variable domain reads DGGITQSPKYLFRKEGQNVTLSCEQNLNHDAMYWYRQDPGQGLRLIYYSQIVNDFQKGDIAEGYSVSREKKESFPLTVTSAQKNPTAFYLCATSQGAFLSGANVLTFGAGSRLTVL.

The chain joins TRBV5-1 to TRBJ1-2, with 8 positions matching TRBD1. CDR1 and CDR2 (germline): SGHRS, YFSETQ. V trimming: 4 bases; J trimming: 2 bases; junction bases outside the gene matches: 1. This CDR3 contains 13 residues. The CDR3 here is CASSPGGNYGYTF. In DNA form, the CDR3 reads TGCGCCAGCAGCCCAGGGGGCAACTATGGCTACACCTTC.

This chain joins TRBV19 and TRBJ1-6, with D perhaps matching TRBD1 (5 bases). V lost 7 bases, J lost 0 bases, and 13 bases lay in between. The germline V gene has CDR1 LNHDA and CDR2 SQIVND (reference sequence). The length of the CDR3 is 16 residues. The DNA for the CDR3 is TGTGCCAGTAAGCTACAGGCCGGCTCCTATAATTCACCCCTCCACTTT. Residues: CASKLQAGSYNSPLHF.

The V call is TRBV2, the J call TRBJ2-6; TRBD2 agrees at 7 bases. J lost 4 bases, V lost 2 bases, and 5 bases had no gene match. The CDR3 has 16 residues. Germline values: CDR1 SNHLY, CDR2 FYNNEI. CDR3 DNA: TGTGCCAGCAGTGAACGGGGAGGGGCCGGGGCCAACGTCCTGACTTTC. It yields the protein CASSERGGAGANVLTF.

Comment on this clone: The junction departs from the called germline gene at one end, perhaps through a read error. J is TRBJ2-5 and V is TRBV7-7; perhaps TRBD2 as D (5 bases). The CDR3 contains 15 residues. Germline V gene data show CDR1 as SSHAT and CDR2 as FNYEAQ (reference sequence). The CDR3 here is CASSLSVGSEETQYF. Written as DNA, the CDR3 is TGTGCTAGCAGCCTCAGTGTGGGGAGTGAAGAGACCCAGTACTTC.